Each of the 18 T cell receptor beta chains below was sequenced from the same sample in a study of early T cells in non-severe SARS-CoV-2 infection. TCRdb passed the 5' RACE reads through MiXCR, listing each CDR3 protein once. The data hold tens of thousands of distinct CDR3 sequences, with roughly 5% observed a single time. The sequenced sample was whole blood. Receptors originate from an adult who was a healthcare worker with PCR-confirmed SARS-CoV-2 infection or an uninfected control (not recorded which).

This clonotype was counted at least ten times. The V and J genes are TRBV7-9 and TRBJ1-1; D not certain. Germline V gene lookup returns CDR1 SEHNR and CDR2 FQNEAQ (reference sequence). Trimming took 3 bases from V and 0 from J, leaving 5 bases between them. The CDR3 sequence is 13 residues long. In nucleotides, the CDR3 is TGTGCCAGCAGCTTTAACATGAACACTGAAGCTTTCTTT. Its protein is CASSFNMNTEAFF.

This clonotype was seen many times. V gene TRBV18 combines with J gene TRBJ2-5, with D possibly TRBD2 on 6 matching bases. The CDR3 loop spans 14 amino acids. The ends were cut back, 2 bases at V and 3 bases at J, with 10 bases in the middle. CDR1 is KGHSH, CDR2 LQKENI, per germline. The CDR3 protein is CASSPRASEETQYF. The CDR3 DNA reads as TGTGCCAGCTCACCAAGGGCTAGCGAAGAGACCCAGTACTTC. The whole variable domain, remainder taken from reference TRBV18 and TRBJ2-5, is NAGVMQNPRHLVRRRGQEARLRCSPMKGHSHVYWYRQLPEEGLKFMVYLQKENIIDESGMPKERFSAEFPKEGPSILRIQQVVRGDSAAYFCASSPRASEETQYFGPGTRLLVL.

V is TRBV5-1 and J is TRBJ2-1, with 8 bases that match TRBD1. The CDR3 is 14 residues long. The germline gives CDR1 SGHRS, CDR2 YFSETQ. V lost 3 bases and J lost 6; bases outside the gene matches: 5. CDR3 in DNA: TGCGCCAGCAGCTCAAGGACAGGGAGCAATGAGCAGTTCTTC. It codes for CASSSRTGSNEQFF.

This clonotype was found many times. This rearrangement joins TRBV7-6 to TRBJ2-5; D is possibly TRBD2 (6 bases). The CDR3 covers 14 residues. Looked up from germline, CDR1 is SGHVS and CDR2 is FNYEAQ. Trimming pared 2 bases from V and 2 bases from J, leaving 9 bases between. The CDR3, as DNA: TGTGCCAGCAGCTTACGCGGGGAACAAGAGACCCAGTACTTC. Residues: CASSLRGEQETQYF.

This clonotype was counted a single time. The chain recombines TRBV30 with TRBJ2-3; D is perhaps TRBD1 or TRBD2 (5 bases each). Trimming cost V 6 bases and J 4 bases, with 14 bases left between them. Germline CDR1 is GTSNPN and CDR2 is SVGIG (reference sequence). The CDR3 loop spans 13 amino acids. The CDR3 DNA is TGTGCCTGCTCATGGGGGTACTCAGATACGCAGTATTTT. Translated: CACSWGYSDTQYF.

This clonotype was picked up many times. The chain uses TRBV12-3 or TRBV12-4 and TRBJ1-1; the D is unclear. CDR3 length equals 15 residues. Trimming cost V 4 bases and J 4 bases, with 16 bases left between them. The CDR3 here is CASSSHLPWSTEAFF. The CDR3, as DNA: TGTGCCAGCAGTTCCCACCTCCCATGGAGCACTGAAGCTTTCTTT.

The sample holds many counts of this clonotype. The chain's CDR3 is CASSEGTSGYEQYF. The DNA of the CDR3 is TGTGCCAGCAGCGAGGGAACTAGCGGGTACGAGCAGTACTTC. This rearrangement joins TRBV9 to TRBJ2-7; TRBD2 matches at 9 bases. The junction had 5 bases not matched to a gene; V was cut back by 3 bases and J by 4 bases. CDR1 and CDR2 from the germline V gene are SGDLS and YYNGEE. This CDR3 comprises 14 residues.

This clonotype came up many times. The J gene is TRBJ2-7, the V gene TRBV5-6; 7 bases map to TRBD1. The germline V gene has CDR1 SGHDT and CDR2 YYEEEE. Losses at the gene ends were 4 bases for V and 4 bases for J; bases not matched to a gene: 2. This CDR3 is built from 12 residues. This CDR3 reads CASSIRGYEQYF. The CDR3 DNA sequence: TGTGCCAGCAGCATCAGGGGGTACGAGCAGTACTTC.

This clonotype was recorded many times. This chain uses TRBV20-1 with TRBJ1-1, with D unresolved. Germline CDR1 DFQATT, CDR2 SNEGSKA (reference sequence). The CDR3 contains 13 residues. The V and J ends lost 3 bases and 6 bases respectively, with 14 bases between them. CDR3 DNA: TGCAGTGCTAGGCCCAGGCGGGGTGCTGAAGCTTTCTTT. It yields the protein CSARPRRGAEAFF.

This clonotype was counted at least ten times. V and J are TRBV9 and TRBJ2-4; D might be TRBD1 (6 bases). Germline CDR1 SGDLS, CDR2 YYNGEE. The germline V and J ends were trimmed by 4 bases and 5 bases, with 16 bases remaining between them. This CDR3 is 15 amino acids long. The CDR3 loop is CASSPHPHRENIQYF. CDR3 coding DNA: TGTGCCAGCAGCCCCCACCCACACAGGGAAAACATTCAGTACTTC.

The sample holds a few counts of this clonotype. The chain uses TRBV11-2 and TRBJ1-1, with unresolved D. V lost 0 bases and J lost 8, with 7 bases in between. The CDR3 runs 12 residues. CDR1 and CDR2 from the germline V gene are SGHAT and FQNNGV. In DNA form, the CDR3 reads TGTGCCAGCAGCTTAGAGCAACGCGAAGCTTTCTTT. It encodes CASSLEQREAFF.

This clonotype was counted at least ten times. This chain uses TRBV10-3 with TRBJ2-3; 8 nucleotides line up with TRBD2. The germline V gene encodes CDR1 ENHRY and CDR2 SYGVKD. V dropped 5 bases and J dropped 1; count of bases not matched to a gene: 5. The CDR3 covers 15 residues. Here the CDR3 reads CAISLARGGTDTQYF. In nucleotides, the CDR3 is TGTGCCATCAGTCTGGCGCGGGGGGGCACAGATACGCAGTATTTT.

This chain connects TRBV5-1 to TRBJ2-7; 9 bases are shared with TRBD2. The CDR3 is 15 amino acids. Germline loops: CDR1 SGHRS, CDR2 YFSETQ. J gave up 3 bases and V 0 bases, and 4 bases lay outside the gene matches. The CDR3 coding sequence is TGCGCCAGCAGCTTGGTCCTAGCGGGGAACTACGAGCAGTACTTC. It codes for CASSLVLAGNYEQYF.

The sample holds many counts of this clonotype. The rearrangement joins TRBV12-3 or TRBV12-4 to TRBJ2-2; possible D gene TRBD1, 6 bases. V was pared by 8 bases and J by 5 bases, with 15 bases between. The CDR3 runs to 14 residues. This CDR3 is CASWGRFGTGELFF. CDR3 DNA sequence: TGTGCCAGCTGGGGGCGGTTCGGGACCGGGGAGCTGTTTTTT.

The CDR3 nucleotides are TGTGCCAGCAGCTTAGGCCGGGGACAGGGATACACTGAAGCTTTCTTT. The encoded protein is CASSLGRGQGYTEAFF. V usage is TRBV11-3 and J usage is TRBJ1-1, with 9 positions matching TRBD1. The CDR3 is 16 amino acids. The V gene's germline CDR1 is SGHNT and CDR2 YENEEA. J lost 3 bases, V lost 1 base, and 6 bases had no gene match.

The sample holds many counts of this clonotype. The CDR3 reads CASSPENTHGQYF. The CDR3 nucleotides read TGTGCCAGCTCACCAGAGAACACACACGGGCAGTACTTC. This sequence joins TRBV18 and TRBJ2-7; D unresolved. Trimming left V 2 bases short and J 9 bases short, with 14 bases between. The CDR3 has 13 residues. Germline-derived CDR1 and CDR2 are KGHSH and LQKENI.

Ten or more counts support this clonotype. The genes are TRBV2 and TRBJ2-7, with D possibly matching TRBD2 (5 bases). The CDR3 is 13 amino acids. V shed 4 bases and J shed 2 bases, with 9 bases lying between them. Germline CDR1 reads SNHLY; CDR2 reads FYNNEI. Here the CDR3 DNA reads TGTGCCAGCAGTGGCCGACTAACCTACGAGCAGTACTTC. This encodes CASSGRLTYEQYF.

This clonotype was seen a few times. The rearrangement links TRBV7-8 to TRBJ2-7; D call uncertain. V was shortened by 1 base and J by 0 bases, with 10 bases between the two germline ends. CDR3 length: 15 residues. The germline V gene has CDR1 SGHVS and CDR2 FQNEAQ. As DNA, the CDR3 is TGTGCCAGCAGCTTAGACGGATGGAGCTCCTACGAGCAGTACTTC. This encodes CASSLDGWSSYEQYF. The full variable domain, completed using reference TRBV7-8 and TRBJ2-7, is GAGVSQSPRYKVAKRGQDVALRCDPISGHVSLFWYQQALGQGPEFLTYFQNEAQLDKSGLPSDRFFAERPEGSVSTLKIQRTQQEDSAVYLCASSLDGWSSYEQYFGPGTRLTVT.